This T cell receptor (beta chain) originates from a study of cytotoxic CD8 clonotypes in ibrutinib-treated CLL. Study overall: After a median around 12 months on treatment (6 to 36), response samples were drawn.

Clones were read by immunoSEQ multiplex PCR, and TCRdb kept only the in-frame ones, dropping some. Of a few hundred thousand clones in the sample, 70% were seen once. The table lists this clone with a few counts. Additional DNA sequences in this sample encode the identical CDR3. This CDR3 is 15 amino acids long. In germline, CDR1 is SGDLS, CDR2 YYNGEE. Trimming removed 4 bases from V and 1 base from J; junction bases left unmatched: 4. The chain employs TRBV9 and TRBJ2-2, with 7 bases identical to TRBD1. The sequence was collected from a human donor with chronic lymphocytic leukemia. The sequences come from PBMCs, collected after 24 months of ibrutinib treatment. The CDR3 loop reads CASSPRTGNTGELFF. CDR3 sequence (DNA): TGTGCCAGCAGCCCCCGGACAGGGAACACCGGGGAGCTGTTTTTT. Combining the CDR3 with reference TRBV9 and TRBJ2-2 gives the whole variable domain DSGVTQTPKHLITATGQRVTLRCSPRSGDLSVYWYQQSLDQGLQFLIQYYNGEERAKGNILERFSAQQFPDLHSELNLSSLELGDSALYFCASSPRTGNTGELFFGEGSRLTVL.